Below, 3 T cell receptor beta chains from the same sample are listed, as sequenced in a study of response to subunit inactivated influenza vaccine. In TCRdb, the RT-PCR reads were re-called with MiXCR into one record per CDR3 protein. The table shows just under 550,000 distinct CDR3 sequences, with roughly 25% occurring only once. These same records also appear under a second study, on T cells expressing NK-cell markers. That study adds: In generating TCR beta cDNA, 5'RACE template switching with UMIs was used.

This specimen was CD4+ T cells sorted from PBMCs, taken roughly 12 days after vaccination. The receptors stem from a man aged 45-65 years who received an inactivated influenza vaccine.

The chain uses TRBV12-3 or TRBV12-4 and TRBJ2-7; perhaps D is TRBD1 or TRBD2 (6 bases each). The V gene lost 5 bases and the J gene lost 5 bases, with 16 bases spanning the gap. CDR3 length equals 14 residues. CDR3: CASSIRGPRDEQYF. The CDR3 region has the DNA TGTGCCAGCAGTATCCGGGGGCCTCGGGACGAGCAGTACTTC.

The rearrangement joins TRBV10-3 to TRBJ2-3; tentatively, D is TRBD2 (6 bases). Germline CDR1 and CDR2: ENHRY and SYGVKD. Trimming cost V 10 bases and J 6 bases, with 23 bases left between them. The CDR3 runs 15 residues. The CDR3 region is CATWSRDSAGDTQYF. CDR3 coding DNA: TGTGCCACCTGGAGCCGGGACTCGGCGGGGGATACGCAGTATTTT.

This clonotype was detected only a few times. V is TRBV5-1 and J is TRBJ2-7; 7 bases are shared with TRBD1. The CDR3 contains 14 residues. V gave up 5 bases and J gave up 3 bases; unmatched junction bases: 8. Germline-derived CDR1 and CDR2 are SGHRS and YFSETQ. Written as DNA, the CDR3 is TGCGCCAGCAGATCGGGACAGAGAAACTACGAGCAGTACTTC. It yields the protein CASRSGQRNYEQYF.